One T cell receptor (beta chain) is described in this entry. Authors' data handling: Researchers report that nucleated cell counts were estimated from reference gene primer amplification. This table comes from immunoSEQ multiplex PCR, and its TCRdb copy is limited to in-frame clones, with some not included. From that table come the V and J calls and clone size; the DNA was used to work out D and trimming. Of around 180,000 clones detected, roughly nine tenths appear once; the ten largest clones hold approximately 2.1%. The data were obtained in a study of blood T cell repertoires in COVID-19. Study details: Collection of acute and convalescent COVID-19 samples took place in the United States, Italy and Spain. Sources were T cells, B-cell-depleted T cells, or PBMCs; the material itself was cDNA or gDNA.

The CDR3 totals 14 residues. Germline CDR1 LNHNV, CDR2 YYDKDF (reference sequence). The V gene lost 1 base and the J gene lost 7 bases, with 13 bases spanning the gap. V is TRBV15 and J is TRBJ1-2; tentatively, D is TRBD1 (6 bases). The TCR sequence derives from a man aged 65 to 85 with active or convalescent COVID-19. The sample comprised peripheral blood. The CDR3 DNA is TGTGCCACCAGCAGAGGGGGGGGGCTTGGTGGCTACACCTTC. Protein: CATSRGGGLGGYTF.